The T cell receptor (beta chain) under discussion was sequenced for a study of graft-versus-host responses after intestinal transplantation. As for the study in general: Once they had received anti-thymocyte globulin induction, all recipients took tacrolimus and steroids for around three years. Overall study results and limits: Investigators detected GvH clones in recipient marrow, with some emerging earlier in ileum or blood.

CDR3 length: 14 amino acids. V was clipped by 4 bases and J by 8 bases; unmatched bases: 8. Germline V CDR1 and CDR2: SGHRS, YFSETQ. On this clone itself: Its antigen is not identified.

Only in-frame clones appear in the TCRdb table, and some are missing; sequencing was by immunoSEQ multiplex PCR. The repertoire holds tens of thousands of clones, with roughly 89% as singletons. Material: unstimulated CD4+ T cells sorted from spleen or lymph node cells, obtained before intestinal transplant. This clonotype originated in a human donor who received an intestinal transplant. The V call is TRBV5-1, the J call TRBJ1-4, with 7 bases aligning to TRBD1. CDR3 nucleotides: TGCGCCAGCAGCGTCGACAGGGTCGGGGAAAAACTGTTTTTT. Translating it yields CASSVDRVGEKLFF. The full variable domain, its missing parts supplied by reference TRBV5-1 and TRBJ1-4, is KAGVTQTPRYLIKTRGQQVTLSCSPISGHRSVSWYQQTPGQGLQFLFEYFSETQRNKGNFPGRFSGRQFSNSRSEMNVSTLELGDSALYLCASSVDRVGEKLFFGSGTQLSVL.